The clone carrying this T cell receptor beta chain was observed many times. What it binds is unknown. The missing CDR3 end, 3 residues past where the read stops, is filled in from the germline J gene. These data come from a study of T cell clonality in common variable immunodeficiency. J was trimmed by 2 bases and V by 5 bases; bases with no gene match: 7. This CDR3 has 14 residues. In germline, CDR1 is SQVTM, CDR2 ANQGSEA. Broader study findings: Fewer TCRbeta clones were shared among CVID subjects than controls.

Only in-frame clones appear in the TCRdb table, and some are missing; sequencing was by immunoSEQ multiplex PCR. This sample has 45,000 to 55,000 clones and no singletons, with roughly 5.5% in the ten largest. The specimen sequenced was peripheral blood mononuclear cells. V and J are TRBV29-1 and TRBJ2-3, with 7 bases fitting TRBD2. The sequence came from a person between 18 and 75 years old in good health. The CDR3 loop is CSVRRLAYTDTQYF. CDR3 bases read: TGCAGCGTTCGGAGACTAGCTTACACAGATACG.